These T cell receptor beta chains were read from a single sample in a study of OX40 agonist ivuxolimab in advanced cancers. Using immunoSEQ multiplex PCR, the repertoire was profiled, and TCRdb retains in-frame clones only, with some absent. Of tens of thousands of clones listed, 87% are singletons. The sequencing here drew on CD4+ or CD8+ T cells sorted from blood, taken in a trial of the OX40 agonist ivuxolimab. The receptor source for this set is an adult with an advanced solid tumor such as melanoma, head and neck, liver or kidney cancer. Each CDR3 is given with its conserved first and last residue. A D gene is named only where the DNA matches it firmly. Where a row states a size, it is once, few, many or the class of an expanded clone; other rows omit it.

d_call j_call v_call clone_size cdr3_aa cdr3_nt
TRBD2 TRBJ2-7 TRBV27 few CASRGLAVNSYEQYF TGTGCCAGCCGGGGACTAGCGGTTAACTCCTACGAGCAGTACTTC
NA TRBJ2-7 TRBV6-5 NA CASSSIGGDEQYF TGTGCCAGCAGTTCCATCGGCGGGGACGAGCAGTACTTC
NA TRBJ1-5 TRBV7-2 NA CASSLVAGAGNQPQHF TGTGCCAGCAGCTTAGTTGCGGGGGCCGGCAATCAGCCCCAGCATTTT
NA TRBJ1-1 TRBV25-1 NA CASKIAEAFF TGTGCCAGCAAGATCGCTGAAGCTTTCTTT
NA TRBJ2-6 TRBV14 NA CASSQVGGSGANVLTF TGTGCCAGCAGCCAAGTAGGTGGGTCTGGGGCCAACGTCCTGACTTTC
NA TRBJ2-2 TRBV27 once CASRLQATANTGELFF TGTGCCAGCAGATTACAGGCGACCGCGAACACCGGGGAGCTGTTTTTT
TRBD1 TRBJ1-5 TRBV5-8 NA CASSLGQGDNQPQHF TGTGCCAGCAGCCTAGGACAGGGGGACAATCAGCCCCAGCATTTT
TRBD1 TRBJ1-5 TRBV5-6 NA CASSGQGQNQPQHF TGTGCCAGCAGCGGACAGGGGCAAAATCAGCCCCAGCATTTT
NA TRBJ1-2 TRBV5-4 NA CASSLAVGNQANYGYTF TGTGCCAGCAGCTTGGCTGTAGGGAACCAAGCTAACTATGGCTACACCTTC
TRBD2 TRBJ2-5 TRBV7-2 NA CASSSGALAGGYQETQYF TGTGCCAGCAGCTCCGGAGCTCTAGCGGGGGGGTACCAAGAGACCCAGTACTTC
NA TRBJ1-2 TRBV7-9 once CASSVEASGGYTF TGTGCCAGCAGCGTTGAGGCATCGGGGGGCTACACCTTC
NA TRBJ1-2 TRBV18 NA CASSPQSGQWGYTF TGTGCCAGCTCACCCCAGAGCGGACAGTGGGGCTACACCTTC
TRBD2 TRBJ2-5 TRBV11-2 NA CASSLKAGGPRETQYF TGTGCCAGCAGCTTGAAAGCGGGGGGGCCGAGGGAGACCCAGTACTTC
TRBD1 TRBJ1-2 TRBV6-1 NA CASSVTGSYGYTF TGTGCCAGCAGTGTGACAGGGAGCTATGGCTACACCTTC
TRBD1 TRBJ2-2 TRBV10-3 once CAIRGGAGELFF TGTGCCATCAGAGGGGGCGCCGGGGAGCTGTTTTTT
NA TRBJ2-3 TRBV12-5 NA CASGPNPHPGILTDTQYF TGTGCTAGTGGTCCGAATCCCCACCCGGGGATATTGACAGATACGCAGTATTTT
NA TRBJ1-1 TRBV29-1 NA CSVDPGTANTEAFF TGCAGCGTTGACCCCGGGACGGCGAACACTGAAGCTTTCTTT
NA TRBJ2-4 TRBV10-3 NA CAISESVGAGENIQYF TGTGCCATCAGTGAGTCGGTAGGCGCCGGAGAAAACATTCAGTACTTC
NA TRBJ2-4 TRBV29-1 NA CSVRGRDGKNIQYF TGCAGCGTGAGGGGCAGGGACGGCAAAAACATTCAGTACTTC
NA TRBJ2-7 TRBV6-5 NA CASSYAYEQYF TGTGCCAGCAGTTACGCCTACGAGCAGTACTTC
TRBD1 TRBJ1-6 TRBV19 NA CASSPPGDRGGSPLHF TGTGCCAGTAGTCCCCCGGGGGACAGGGGTGGTTCACCCCTCCACTTT
NA TRBJ1-2 TRBV5-1 NA CASSQGQGHHGYTF TGCGCCAGCAGCCAGGGGCAGGGGCATCACGGCTACACCTTC
NA TRBJ1-2 TRBV18 NA CASSPQGLEGYTF TGTGCCAGCTCACCCCAGGGGCTAGAGGGCTACACCTTC
NA TRBJ1-5 TRBV30 NA CAWSVDHRDQPQHF TGTGCCTGGAGTGTCGACCATAGAGATCAGCCCCAGCATTTT
TRBD2 TRBJ2-7 TRBV10-3 NA CAIGLADEQYF TGTGCCATAGGACTAGCTGACGAGCAGTACTTC
TRBD1 TRBJ1-5 TRBV25-1 NA CASSDHRGTEPQHF TGTGCCAGCAGCGACCACAGGGGGACAGAGCCCCAGCATTTT
NA TRBJ1-6 TRBV19 few CASSIDREGSPLHF TGTGCCAGTAGTATAGACAGGGAAGGTTCACCCCTCCACTTT
NA TRBJ1-1 TRBV10-2 NA CASSFGQKNTEAFF TGCGCCAGCAGCTTTGGACAGAAGAACACTGAAGCTTTCTTT
NA TRBJ1-4 TRBV30 NA CAWSTGSGSEKLFF TGTGCCTGGAGTACAGGGAGTGGGAGTGAAAAACTGTTTTTT
NA TRBJ1-6 TRBV5-8 NA CASSPPQNSPLHF TGTGCCAGCAGCCCGCCACAGAATTCACCCCTCCACTTT
NA TRBJ2-3 TRBV4-2 few CASSPQGAGGGTDTQYF TGTGCCAGCAGCCCCCAGGGGGCGGGGGGGGGCACAGATACGCAGTATTTT
NA TRBJ1-6 TRBV6-6 NA CASGQGYNSPLHF TGTGCCAGTGGTCAGGGCTATAATTCACCCCTCCACTTT
NA TRBJ1-2 TRBV28 NA CASSFPDRFYGYTF TGTGCCAGCAGTTTCCCCGACAGGTTCTATGGCTACACCTTC
TRBD1 TRBJ2-7 TRBV5-1 once CASSPTGTDFSYEQYF TGCGCCAGCAGCCCGACCGGGACAGACTTTTCCTACGAGCAGTACTTC
NA TRBJ1-4 TRBV18 NA CASSPGRESNEKLFF TGTGCCAGCTCACCAGGGAGGGAATCTAATGAAAAACTGTTTTTT
NA TRBJ1-6 TRBV6-4 NA CASSETASYNSPLHF TGTGCCAGCAGTGAAACAGCCTCCTATAATTCACCCCTCCACTTT
NA TRBJ2-7 TRBV9 NA CASSVAQQGGGEQYF TGTGCCAGCAGCGTAGCTCAACAGGGAGGTGGTGAGCAGTACTTC
TRBD1 TRBJ2-7 TRBV15 NA CATSRGELLRGQGYYEQYF TGTGCCACCAGCAGAGGAGAATTACTACGCGGACAGGGCTACTACGAGCAGTACTTC
TRBD1 TRBJ2-7 TRBV11-3 NA CASSREGTGGSEQYF TGTGCCAGCAGCCGCGAAGGGACAGGGGGATCCGAGCAGTACTTC
NA TRBJ2-3 TRBV4-3 NA CASSQDVRDTQYF TGCGCCAGCAGCCAAGATGTACGGGATACGCAGTATTTT
TRBD1 TRBJ1-6 TRBV7-8 NA CASSPQTGPTSPLHF TGTGCCAGCAGCCCCCAGACAGGGCCGACTTCACCCCTCCACTTT
NA TRBJ2-1 TRBV5-1 NA CASSLDPGGNEQFF TGCGCCAGCAGCTTGGATCCCGGGGGCAATGAGCAGTTCTTC
NA TRBJ2-7 TRBV19 NA CASSQIVGTAIGEQYF TGTGCCAGTAGCCAGATCGTGGGGACGGCCATTGGGGAGCAGTACTTC
TRBD1 TRBJ1-2 TRBV5-1 NA CASSLDTTGGNYGYTF TGCGCCAGCAGCTTGGATACGACAGGGGGAAACTATGGCTACACCTTC
NA TRBJ1-6 TRBV12-5 NA CASERGGSSYNSPLHF TGTGCTAGCGAACGGGGGGGGAGCTCCTATAATTCACCCCTCCACTTT
NA TRBJ2-5 TRBV11-2 NA CASSFSPGAETQYF TGTGCCAGCAGCTTCTCTCCGGGGGCGGAGACCCAGTACTTC
NA TRBJ2-3 TRBV7-2 NA CASSLVGGPTRDTQYF TGTGCCAGCAGCTTAGTGGGGGGCCCGACCCGAGATACGCAGTATTTT
NA TRBJ2-3 TRBV15 NA CATSRDPGRTDTQYF TGTGCCACCAGCAGAGATCCGGGCCGCACAGATACGCAGTATTTT
TRBD1 TRBJ2-1 TRBV18 NA CASSQGTGGFNEQFF TGTGCCAGCTCACAAGGGACAGGGGGCTTCAATGAGCAGTTCTTC
NA TRBJ1-1 TRBV5-1 NA CASKQGPEVTEAFF TGCGCCAGCAAGCAGGGCCCGGAGGTCACTGAAGCTTTCTTT
TRBD1 TRBJ1-2 TRBV6-5 NA CASRAQGAKGYTF TGTGCCAGCAGAGCTCAGGGGGCTAAGGGCTACACCTTC
TRBD2 TRBJ2-2 TRBV19 NA CATPVREGAGRGNTGELFF TGTGCCACCCCAGTACGTGAGGGAGCGGGGAGGGGGAACACCGGGGAGCTGTTTTTT